These 5 T cell receptor beta chains originate from one sample sequenced in a study of identical twins. TCRdb reprocessed the 5' RACE reads via MiXCR and lists one record per CDR3 protein. Here the sample spans some 560,000 distinct CDR3 sequences, over 8.5% being singletons. These data also featured in a second study, about yellow fever vaccine responses in identical twins.

The sample was PBMCs. The receptor set was obtained from a woman between 18 and 29 years old in good health.

The V gene is TRBV5-1, the J gene TRBJ2-7; TRBD1 aligns across 8 bases. The CDR3 sequence is 15 residues long. V lost 0 bases and J lost 3; bases outside the gene matches: 5. The V gene's germline CDR1 is SGHRS and CDR2 YFSETQ. The CDR3 sequence: CASSLAGTGNYEQYF. As DNA, the CDR3 is TGCGCCAGCAGCTTGGCCGGGACAGGCAACTACGAGCAGTACTTC.

This clonotype has only a few counts. The rearrangement links TRBV24-1 to TRBJ2-5; 10 bases fit TRBD1. Germline lookup yields CDR1 KGHDR and CDR2 SFDVKD. V lost 4 bases, J lost 1 base, and 5 bases stayed unmatched. The CDR3 consists of 16 residues. The CDR3 region is CATSEGTGVSQETQYF. In DNA, the CDR3 is TGTGCCACCAGTGAGGGGACAGGGGTCTCCCAAGAGACCCAGTACTTC.

CDR3 in DNA: TGTGCCAGCAGTCTACCGGGACAGGGGGCTGGCGGGGAGCTGTTTTTT. Amino acids: CASSLPGQGAGGELFF. V gene TRBV6-5 combines with J gene TRBJ2-2; 12 bases fit TRBD1. This CDR3 has 16 amino acids. Trimming cost V 5 bases and J 7 bases; bases outside gene matches: 8. The germline gives CDR1 MNHEY, CDR2 SVGAGI.

Only a few counts were recorded for this clonotype. The chain carries TRBV7-3 and TRBJ2-2; D is possibly TRBD1 (6 bases). With 1 base removed from V and 4 bases from J, the gap between germline ends came to 13 bases. The CDR3 totals 16 residues. The V gene's germline CDR1 is SGHTA and CDR2 FQGTGA. The CDR3 sequence is CASSLRWKGGTGELFF. The CDR3 DNA reads TGTGCCAGCAGCTTAAGGTGGAAAGGGGGCACCGGGGAGCTGTTTTTT.

A few counts support this clonotype. The gene calls are TRBV11-2 and TRBJ2-1; TRBD2 aligns across 8 bases. CDR1 is SGHAT, CDR2 FQNNGV, per germline. The length of the CDR3 is 18 residues. Germline trimming cut 5 bases from V and 4 bases from J; bases unmatched to any gene: 16. The CDR3 bases are TGTGCCAGCAGCCCATGGGGAAGGGCGGGAGGCTCGTACAATGAGCAGTTCTTC. Amino acid sequence: CASSPWGRAGGSYNEQFF.